The TCR beta chain under discussion was sequenced for a study of blood T cell repertoires in COVID-19. In the study overall: Specimens from acute and convalescent COVID-19 originated in the United States, Italy and Spain. Sample material is recorded as cDNA or gDNA derived from T cells, B-cell-depleted T cells, or PBMCs.

As processed by the authors: Estimation of nucleated cell counts relied on the amplification of reference gene primers. TCRdb's copy holds only in-frame clones and misses some; the assay was immunoSEQ multiplex PCR. The V and J calls and clone size were taken over from that table, and D and trimming were inferred from the DNA. The sample records 240,000 or so clones, almost 85% being singletons. This clone was seen only once. Trimming shortened V by 3 bases and J by 6 bases, and 7 bases separated the two germline ends. This CDR3 has 12 amino acids. CDR1 and CDR2 from the germline V gene are KGHDR and SFDVKD.

The sequenced sample was peripheral blood. This chain uses TRBV24-1 with TRBJ1-1; possible D gene TRBD1, 5 bases. This TCR was sampled from a woman older than 75 with acute or convalescent COVID-19. CDR3 region: CATSDPGSEAFF. The CDR3 region has the DNA TGTGCCACCAGTGATCCAGGGTCTGAAGCTTTCTTT.